This T cell receptor beta chain was identified during a study of T cell responses to AZD1222 COVID-19 vaccine. Here immunoSEQ multiplex PCR was the method, and the copy in TCRdb shows in-frame clones only, minus some. The data show about 84,000 clones, approximately 85% seen once. The germline CDR1 and CDR2 sequences are SGHDN and FVKESK. Trimming took 2 bases from V and 4 from J; bases not matched to a gene: 3. This CDR3 is 14 amino acids long. The chain joins TRBV14 to TRBJ1-2, with 8 bases aligning to TRBD1. The specimen comprised peripheral blood, sampled 28 days after the second AZD1222 dose. The receptor's source is an adult who received the AZD1222 COVID-19 vaccine. The CDR3 loop is CASSQNRGFYGYTF. Written as DNA, the CDR3 is TGTGCCAGCAGCCAAAACAGGGGGTTCTATGGCTACACCTTC.